These T cell receptor beta chains were read from a single sample in a study of cytomegalovirus exposure and HLA in healthy donors. Here immunoSEQ multiplex PCR was the method, and the copy in TCRdb shows in-frame clones only, minus some. The sample consists of about 170,000 clones, approximately 75% of them appearing once. The sample consisted of PBMCs. These receptors originate from a woman younger than 30 in good health and CMV-seronegative. The conserved cysteine and the conserved F or W are not part of the CDR3 here.

j_call v_call cdr3_aa
TRBJ1-1 TRBV5-1 ASSLGTARGTEAF
TRBJ1-1 TRBV6-6 ASRRGRDTEAF
TRBJ1-2 TRBV28 ASSLGLRYGYT
NA TRBV5-1 ASSSGLAGTYEQY
TRBJ2-5 TRBV18 ASSPRWGSGVAQETQY
TRBJ2-2 TRBV9 ASSSRGGIGTGELF
TRBJ2-2 TRBV11-2 ASNKPNTGELF
TRBJ2-1 TRBV6-4 ASSRVGTSGSPYNEQF
TRBJ2-3 TRBV6-1 ASKRTVSTDTQY
TRBJ2-2 TRBV5-1 ASRDDKRANTGELF
TRBJ1-5 TRBV4-2 ASSQDQGTVSSNQPQH
TRBJ2-1 TRBV6-1 ATLSSGDNEQF
TRBJ2-5 TRBV5-1 ASSRAGRGPQETQY
TRBJ2-7 TRBV4-2 ASSQGGQLLYEQY
TRBJ2-7 TRBV7-2 ASSFRDRYEQY
TRBJ1-2 TRBV18 ASSPLPQKAGLGRNGYT
TRBJ2-7 TRBV6-5 ASSLAGAVYEQY
TRBJ2-7 TRBV6-5 ASSYDRPELSYEQY
TRBJ2-7 TRBV19 ASSARSTGSYSYEQY
TRBJ2-1 TRBV9 ASSAPSRNEQF
TRBJ1-1 TRBV18 ASSSDRGATEAF
TRBJ2-5 TRBV7-3 ASSSSYRETQY
TRBJ1-1 TRBV7-3 ASSTGEAPLNTEAF
TRBJ1-2 TRBV19 ASSIDHRGGYT
TRBJ2-1 TRBV9 ASSVASRGGNEQF
TRBJ2-1 TRBV6-1 ASTGRRVYNEQF
TRBJ2-1 TRBV5-1 ASWNARASSNEQF
TRBJ2-1 TRBV7-9 SSSLVRNEQF
TRBJ1-1 TRBV7-9 SSSRGQGEGPTEAF
TRBJ2-7 TRBV5-1 ASSLFRDRGYEQY
TRBJ1-6 TRBV6-1 ASSGAFSSSYNSPLH
TRBJ2-2 TRBV6-1 ASSENYGLAGGTGELF
TRBJ1-1 TRBV5-1 ASTSGRMGAQNTEAF
TRBJ1-3 TRBV28 ASSWGDRFRESGNTIY
TRBJ1-5 TRBV2 ASSDVSNQPQH
NA TRBV10-2 ASSDQGYEQY
TRBJ2-1 TRBV6-6 ASSALGDNEQF
TRBJ2-5 TRBV5-4 ASSTTQLAGGETQY
TRBJ2-7 TRBV11-2 ASSFGQGYEQY
TRBJ2-7 TRBV19 ASSMIWTGGYEQY
TRBJ2-7 TRBV6-5 ASSTGTGVSYEQY
TRBJ2-1 TRBV9 ASSVSGTIHNEQF
TRBJ1-1 TRBV5-4 ASSLMQGSTEAF